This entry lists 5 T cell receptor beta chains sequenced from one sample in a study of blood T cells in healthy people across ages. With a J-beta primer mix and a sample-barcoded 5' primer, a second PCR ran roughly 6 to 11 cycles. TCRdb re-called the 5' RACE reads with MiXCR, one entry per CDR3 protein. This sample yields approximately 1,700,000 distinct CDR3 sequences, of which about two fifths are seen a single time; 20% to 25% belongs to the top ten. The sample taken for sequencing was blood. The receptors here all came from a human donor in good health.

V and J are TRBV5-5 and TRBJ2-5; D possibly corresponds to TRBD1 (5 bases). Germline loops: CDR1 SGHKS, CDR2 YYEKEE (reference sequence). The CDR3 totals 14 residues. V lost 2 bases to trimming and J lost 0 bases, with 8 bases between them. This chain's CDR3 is CASSFQGNQETQYF. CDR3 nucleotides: TGTGCCAGCAGCTTCCAGGGAAACCAAGAGACCCAGTACTTC.

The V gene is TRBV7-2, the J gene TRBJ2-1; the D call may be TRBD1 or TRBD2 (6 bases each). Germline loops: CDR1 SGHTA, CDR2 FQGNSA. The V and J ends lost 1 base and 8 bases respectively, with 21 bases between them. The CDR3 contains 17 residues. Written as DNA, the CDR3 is TGTGCCAGCAGCTTAGGCCCGGGCCTAACGGGGGCGTATGAGCAGTTCTTC. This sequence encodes CASSLGPGLTGAYEQFF. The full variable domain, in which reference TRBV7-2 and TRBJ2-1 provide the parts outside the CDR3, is GAGVSQSPSNKVTEKGKDVELRCDPISGHTALYWYRQSLGQGLEFLIYFQGNSAPDKSGLPSDRFSAERTGGSVSTLTIQRTQQEDSAVYLCASSLGPGLTGAYEQFFGPGTRLTVL.

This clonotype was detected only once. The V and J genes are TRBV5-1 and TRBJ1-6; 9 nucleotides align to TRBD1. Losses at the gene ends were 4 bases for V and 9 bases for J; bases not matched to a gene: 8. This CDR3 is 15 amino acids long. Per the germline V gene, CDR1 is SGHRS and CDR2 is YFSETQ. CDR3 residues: CASSATGGGSSPLHF. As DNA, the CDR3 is TGCGCCAGCAGCGCCACAGGGGGCGGAAGTTCACCCCTCCACTTT. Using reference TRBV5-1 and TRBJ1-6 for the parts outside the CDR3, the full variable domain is KAGVTQTPRYLIKTRGQQVTLSCSPISGHRSVSWYQQTPGQGLQFLFEYFSETQRNKGNFPGRFSGRQFSNSRSEMNVSTLELGDSALYLCASSATGGGSSPLHFGNGTRLTVT.

The CDR3 coding sequence is TGCGCCAGCATCCAAACCCCTGGGGCCAACGTCCTGACTTTC. Translating gives CASIQTPGANVLTF. The chain has TRBV5-1 and TRBJ2-6; D uncertain. The CDR3 is 14 amino acids. The V and J ends lost 6 bases and 2 bases respectively, with 9 bases between them. Germline CDR1 SGHRS, CDR2 YFSETQ.

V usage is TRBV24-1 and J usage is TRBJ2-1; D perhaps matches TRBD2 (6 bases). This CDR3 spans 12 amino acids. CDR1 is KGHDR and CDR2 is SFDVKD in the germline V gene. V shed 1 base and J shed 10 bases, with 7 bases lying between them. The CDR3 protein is CATSDLREEQFF. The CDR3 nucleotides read TGTGCCACCAGTGATTTACGGGAGGAGCAGTTCTTC.